The source of this TCR beta chain is a study of post-analysis software for immune sequencing data. General study points: In patients, TRBV5-6, TRBV5-1 and TRBV20-1 belonged to five TRBV segments found more frequently than in controls.

This clonotype was seen a handful of times. Its antigen is currently unknown. TCR beta libraries were prepared from cDNA with unique molecular identifiers. The source material, roughly 0.9 to 11 million T cells, gave rise to roughly 0.5 million cDNA molecules. TCRdb passed the PCR reads through MiXCR, listing each CDR3 protein once. The top ten hold approximately 7.6% of the sample, which has 350,000 to 500,000 distinct CDR3 sequences, roughly 38% seen once. The CDR3 loop spans 15 amino acids. Trimming took off 4 bases at V and 8 bases at J, with 18 bases between the two ends. CDR1 is MNHEY, CDR2 SVGEGT, per germline.

The sample consisted of blood. J is TRBJ2-1 and V is TRBV6-2 or TRBV6-3; TRBD2 might be the D (5 bases). The source of this sequence is a girl aged 2-9 years with multiple sclerosis. The CDR3 sequence: CASSLPLGLAHEQFF. The CDR3, as DNA: TGTGCCAGCAGTTTACCCTTAGGGCTAGCCCATGAGCAGTTCTTC.